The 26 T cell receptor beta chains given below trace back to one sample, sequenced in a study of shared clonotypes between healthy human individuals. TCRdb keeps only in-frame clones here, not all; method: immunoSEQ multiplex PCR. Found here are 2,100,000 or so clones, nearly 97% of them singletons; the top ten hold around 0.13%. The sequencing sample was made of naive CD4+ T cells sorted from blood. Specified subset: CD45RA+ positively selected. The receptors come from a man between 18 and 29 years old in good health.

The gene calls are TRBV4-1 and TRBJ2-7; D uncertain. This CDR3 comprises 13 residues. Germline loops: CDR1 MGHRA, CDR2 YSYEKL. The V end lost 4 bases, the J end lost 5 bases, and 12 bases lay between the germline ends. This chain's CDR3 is CASSPSTGHEQYF. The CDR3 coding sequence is TGCGCCAGCAGCCCCAGTACCGGCCACGAGCAGTACTTC.

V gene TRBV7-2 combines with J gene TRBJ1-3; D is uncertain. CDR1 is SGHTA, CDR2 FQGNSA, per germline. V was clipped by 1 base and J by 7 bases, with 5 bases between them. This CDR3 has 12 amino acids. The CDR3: CASSLGLNTIYF. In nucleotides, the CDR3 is TGTGCCAGCAGCTTAGGTCTTAACACCATATATTTT.

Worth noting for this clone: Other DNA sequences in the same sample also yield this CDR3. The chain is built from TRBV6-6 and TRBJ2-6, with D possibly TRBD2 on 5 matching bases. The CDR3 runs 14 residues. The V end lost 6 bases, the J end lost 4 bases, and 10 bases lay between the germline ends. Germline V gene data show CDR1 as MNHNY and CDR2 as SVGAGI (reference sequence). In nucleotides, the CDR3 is TGTGCCAGCAGCCCTCCGGGGGGGGCCAACGTCCTGACTTTC. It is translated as CASSPPGGANVLTF.

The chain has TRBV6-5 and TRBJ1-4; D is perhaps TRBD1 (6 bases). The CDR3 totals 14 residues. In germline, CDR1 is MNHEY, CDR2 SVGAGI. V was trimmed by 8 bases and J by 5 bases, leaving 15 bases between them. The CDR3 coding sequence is TGTGCCAGCGGCCCTGCGGGGGGCAATGAAAAACTGTTTTTT. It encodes CASGPAGGNEKLFF.

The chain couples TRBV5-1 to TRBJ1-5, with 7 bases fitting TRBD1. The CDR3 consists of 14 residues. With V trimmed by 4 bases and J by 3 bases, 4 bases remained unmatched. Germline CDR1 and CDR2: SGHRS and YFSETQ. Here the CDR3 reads CASSPTGFNQPQHF. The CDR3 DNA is TGCGCCAGCAGCCCGACAGGGTTCAATCAGCCCCAGCATTTT.

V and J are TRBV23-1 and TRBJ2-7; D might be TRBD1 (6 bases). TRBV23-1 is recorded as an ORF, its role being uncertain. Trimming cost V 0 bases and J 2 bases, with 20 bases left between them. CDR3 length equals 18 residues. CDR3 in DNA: TGCGCCAGCAGTCAATCTGGATCTTCAGGACAGAGACCCTACGAGCAGTACTTC. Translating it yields CASSQSGSSGQRPYEQYF.

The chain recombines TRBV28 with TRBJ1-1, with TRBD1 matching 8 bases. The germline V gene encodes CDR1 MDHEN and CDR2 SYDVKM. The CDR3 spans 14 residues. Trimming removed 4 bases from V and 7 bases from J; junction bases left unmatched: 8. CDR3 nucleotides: TGTGCCAGCAGTTCGCCGACAGGGGCCTTTGAAGCTTTCTTT. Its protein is CASSSPTGAFEAFF.

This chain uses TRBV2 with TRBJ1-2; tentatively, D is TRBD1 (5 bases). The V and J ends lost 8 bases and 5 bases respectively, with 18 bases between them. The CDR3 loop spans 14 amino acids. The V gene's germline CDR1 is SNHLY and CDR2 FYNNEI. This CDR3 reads CASRGGGAFYGYTF. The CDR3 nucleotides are TGTGCCAGCCGGGGTGGAGGGGCGTTTTATGGCTACACCTTC.

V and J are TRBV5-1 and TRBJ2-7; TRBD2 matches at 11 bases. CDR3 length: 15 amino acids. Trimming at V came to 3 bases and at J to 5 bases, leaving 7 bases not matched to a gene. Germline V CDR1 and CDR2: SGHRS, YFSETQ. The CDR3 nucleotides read TGCGCCAGCAGCTCACTAGCGGGAGATCACCACGAGCAGTACTTC. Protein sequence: CASSSLAGDHHEQYF.

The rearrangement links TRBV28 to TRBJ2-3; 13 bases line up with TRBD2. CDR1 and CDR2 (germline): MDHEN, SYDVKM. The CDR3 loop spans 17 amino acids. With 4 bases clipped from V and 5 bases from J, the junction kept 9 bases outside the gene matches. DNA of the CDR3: TGTGCCAGCAGTTCCATAACTAGCGGGGGGGCCGTAGATACGCAGTATTTT. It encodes CASSSITSGGAVDTQYF. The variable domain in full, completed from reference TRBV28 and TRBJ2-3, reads DVKVTQSSRYLVKRTGEKVFLECVQDMDHENMFWYRQDPGLGLRLIYFSYDVKMKEKGDIPEGYSVSREKKERFSLILESASTNQTSMYLCASSSITSGGAVDTQYFGPGTRLTVL.

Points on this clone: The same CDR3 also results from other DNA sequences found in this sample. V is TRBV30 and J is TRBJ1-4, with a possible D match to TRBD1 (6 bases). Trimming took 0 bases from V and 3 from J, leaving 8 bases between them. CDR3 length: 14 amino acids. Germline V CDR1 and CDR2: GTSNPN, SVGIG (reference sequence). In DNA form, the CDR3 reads TGTGCCTGGAGTGTAGGGGGTCCTAATGAAAAACTGTTTTTT. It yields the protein CAWSVGGPNEKLFF.

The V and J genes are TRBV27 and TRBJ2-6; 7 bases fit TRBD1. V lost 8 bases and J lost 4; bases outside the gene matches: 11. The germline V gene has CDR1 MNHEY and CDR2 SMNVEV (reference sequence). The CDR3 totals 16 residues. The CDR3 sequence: CASRRGQDSGANVLTF. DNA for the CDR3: TGTGCCAGCCGCCGAGGACAGGACTCCGGGGCCAACGTCCTGACTTTC.

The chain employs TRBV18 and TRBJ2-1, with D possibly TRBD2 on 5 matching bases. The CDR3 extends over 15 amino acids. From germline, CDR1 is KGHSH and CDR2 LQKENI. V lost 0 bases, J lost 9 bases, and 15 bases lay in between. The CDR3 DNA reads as TGTGCCAGCTCACCACCAGGGCAAATAGGGAGTGAGCAGTTCTTC. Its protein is CASSPPGQIGSEQFF.

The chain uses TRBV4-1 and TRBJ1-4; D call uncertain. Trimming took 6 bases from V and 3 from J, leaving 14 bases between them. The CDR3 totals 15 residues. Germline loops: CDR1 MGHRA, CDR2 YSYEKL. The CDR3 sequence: CASSRFRGANEKLFF. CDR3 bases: TGCGCCAGCAGTCGTTTCCGGGGAGCTAATGAAAAACTGTTTTTT.

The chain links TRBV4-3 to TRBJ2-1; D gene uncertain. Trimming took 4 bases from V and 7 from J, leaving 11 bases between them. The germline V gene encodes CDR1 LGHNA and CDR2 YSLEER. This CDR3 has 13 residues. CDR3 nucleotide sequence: TGCGCCAGCAGCCCCGCCGTAGGGAATGAGCAGTTCTTC. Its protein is CASSPAVGNEQFF.

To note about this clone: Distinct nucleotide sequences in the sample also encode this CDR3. CDR3 amino acids: CASSPRGQETQYF. CDR3 DNA sequence: TGTGCCAGCTCACCACGGGGTCAAGAGACCCAGTACTTC. The chain couples TRBV18 to TRBJ2-5; D not resolved. There are 13 residues in the CDR3. Germline V gene lookup returns CDR1 KGHSH and CDR2 LQKENI. Trimming left V 1 base short and J 2 bases short, with 5 bases between.

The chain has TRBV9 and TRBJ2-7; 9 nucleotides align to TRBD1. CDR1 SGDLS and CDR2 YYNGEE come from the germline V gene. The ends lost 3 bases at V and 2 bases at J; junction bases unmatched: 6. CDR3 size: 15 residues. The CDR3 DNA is TGTGCCAGCAGCGAAGCCGGGACAGGGACCTACGAGCAGTACTTC. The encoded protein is CASSEAGTGTYEQYF.

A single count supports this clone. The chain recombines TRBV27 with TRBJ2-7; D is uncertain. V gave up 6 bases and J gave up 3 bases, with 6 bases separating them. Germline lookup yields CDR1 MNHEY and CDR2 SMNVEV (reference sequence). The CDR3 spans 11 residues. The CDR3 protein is CASRSLYEQYF. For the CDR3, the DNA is TGTGCCAGCAGGAGCCTCTACGAGCAGTACTTC.

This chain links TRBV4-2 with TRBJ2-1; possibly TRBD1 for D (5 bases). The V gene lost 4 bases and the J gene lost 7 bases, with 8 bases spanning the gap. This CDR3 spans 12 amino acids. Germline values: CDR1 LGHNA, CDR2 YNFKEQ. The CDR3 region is CASSPRQNEQFF. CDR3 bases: TGTGCCAGCAGCCCCCGACAGAATGAGCAGTTCTTC.

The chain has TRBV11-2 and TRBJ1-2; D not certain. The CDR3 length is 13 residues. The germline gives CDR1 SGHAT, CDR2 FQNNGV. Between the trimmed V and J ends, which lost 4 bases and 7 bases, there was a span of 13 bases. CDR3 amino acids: CASSSSDRGGYTF. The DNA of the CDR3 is TGTGCCAGCAGCTCCAGTGATAGAGGTGGCTACACCTTC.

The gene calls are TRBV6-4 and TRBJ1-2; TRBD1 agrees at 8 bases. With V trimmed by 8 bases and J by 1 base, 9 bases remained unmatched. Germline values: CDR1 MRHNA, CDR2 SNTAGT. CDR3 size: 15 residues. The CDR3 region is CASGVSGQDNYGYTF. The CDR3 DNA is TGTGCCAGCGGAGTTTCGGGACAGGATAACTATGGCTACACCTTC.

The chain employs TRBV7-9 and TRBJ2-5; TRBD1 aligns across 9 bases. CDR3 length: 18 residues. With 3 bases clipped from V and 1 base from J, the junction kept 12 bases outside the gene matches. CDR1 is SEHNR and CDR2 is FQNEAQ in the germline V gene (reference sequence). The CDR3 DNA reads TGTGCCAGCAGCTTTATCATCGGGACAGGGAAAACCCAAGAGACCCAGTACTTC. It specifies CASSFIIGTGKTQETQYF.

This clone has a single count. The DNA for the CDR3 is TGTGCCAGCAGCCCCAACAGCATCGAAGCTTTCTTT. Translation: CASSPNSIEAFF. The chain uses TRBV7-2 and TRBJ1-1; D gene unclear. From germline, CDR1 is SGHTA and CDR2 FQGNSA. The V gene lost 5 bases and the J gene lost 8 bases, with 12 bases spanning the gap. This CDR3 region has 12 residues.

CDR3 sequence reads: CASSRSGVGDIQYF. DNA for the CDR3: TGTGCCAGCAGTCGCTCTGGGGTAGGAGACATTCAGTACTTC. V is TRBV28 and J is TRBJ2-4; D gene unclear. The CDR3 contains 14 residues. CDR1 and CDR2 (germline): MDHEN, SYDVKM. The ends were cut back, 5 bases at V and 8 bases at J, with 16 bases in the middle.

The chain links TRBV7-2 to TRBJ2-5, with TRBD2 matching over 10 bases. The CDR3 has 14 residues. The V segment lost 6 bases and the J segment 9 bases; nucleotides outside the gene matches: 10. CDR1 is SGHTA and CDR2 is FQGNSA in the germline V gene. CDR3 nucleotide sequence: TGTGCCAGCAGAACTAGCGGGATCACGGGGGCCCAGTACTTC. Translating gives CASRTSGITGAQYF.

The CDR3, as DNA: TGTGCCAGCAGCGAGACAGGGTTTAGCTCCTACAATGAGCAGTTCTTC. Its protein product is CASSETGFSSYNEQFF. This rearrangement joins TRBV7-2 to TRBJ2-1, with 7 bases aligning to TRBD1. Germline CDR1 SGHTA, CDR2 FQGNSA. This CDR3 has 16 residues. V lost 5 bases and J lost 0; bases outside the gene matches: 7.